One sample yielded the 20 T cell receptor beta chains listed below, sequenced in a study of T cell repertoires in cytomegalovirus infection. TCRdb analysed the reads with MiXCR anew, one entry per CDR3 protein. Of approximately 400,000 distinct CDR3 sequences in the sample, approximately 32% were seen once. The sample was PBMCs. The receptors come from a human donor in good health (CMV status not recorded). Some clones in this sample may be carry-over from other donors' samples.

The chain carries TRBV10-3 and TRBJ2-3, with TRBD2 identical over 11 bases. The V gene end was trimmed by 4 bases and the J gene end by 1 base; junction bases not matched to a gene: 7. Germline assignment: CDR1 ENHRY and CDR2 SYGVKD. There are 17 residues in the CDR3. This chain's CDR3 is CAISGKISGGGTDTQYF. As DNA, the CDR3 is TGTGCCATCAGTGGTAAAATTAGCGGGGGGGGCACAGATACGCAGTATTTT.

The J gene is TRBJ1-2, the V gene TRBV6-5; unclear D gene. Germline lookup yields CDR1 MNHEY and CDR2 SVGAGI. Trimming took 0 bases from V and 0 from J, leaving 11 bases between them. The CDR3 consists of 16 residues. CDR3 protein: CASSYSIPSPNYGYTF. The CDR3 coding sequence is TGTGCCAGCAGTTACTCCATCCCCAGTCCTAACTATGGCTACACCTTC.

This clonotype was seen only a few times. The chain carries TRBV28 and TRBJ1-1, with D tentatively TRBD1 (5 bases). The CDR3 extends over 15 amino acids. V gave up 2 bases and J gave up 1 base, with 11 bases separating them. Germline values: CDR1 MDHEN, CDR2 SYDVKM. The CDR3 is CASSLAGGTNTEAFF. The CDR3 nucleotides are TGTGCCAGCAGTTTAGCTGGAGGGACGAACACTGAAGCTTTCTTT.

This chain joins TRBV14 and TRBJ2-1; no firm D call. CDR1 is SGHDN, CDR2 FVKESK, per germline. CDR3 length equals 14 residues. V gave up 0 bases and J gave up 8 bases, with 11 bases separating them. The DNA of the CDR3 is TGTGCCAGCAGCCAAGAAGGGAATTTCGATGAGCAGTTCTTC. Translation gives CASSQEGNFDEQFF.

The CDR3 DNA follows: TGTGCCAGTAGTGCCCGAGGCTCTGGAAACACCATATATTTT. Protein sequence: CASSARGSGNTIYF. The chain recombines TRBV19 with TRBJ1-3; D gene unclear. From germline, CDR1 is LNHDA and CDR2 SQIVND (reference sequence). CDR3 length equals 14 residues. V was trimmed by 5 bases and J by 0 bases, leaving 8 bases between them.

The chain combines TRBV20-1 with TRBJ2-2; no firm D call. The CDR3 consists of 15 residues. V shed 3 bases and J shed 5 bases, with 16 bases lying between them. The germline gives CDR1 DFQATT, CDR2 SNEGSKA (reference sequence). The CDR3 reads CSASVSLKFTGELFF. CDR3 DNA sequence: TGCAGTGCTAGTGTTTCCCTGAAATTTACCGGGGAGCTGTTTTTT.

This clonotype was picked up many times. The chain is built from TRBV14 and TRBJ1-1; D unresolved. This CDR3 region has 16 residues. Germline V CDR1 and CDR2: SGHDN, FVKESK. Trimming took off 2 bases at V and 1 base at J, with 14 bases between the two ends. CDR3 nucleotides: TGTGCCAGCAGCCAACAGCTGGGGAGAGCGAACACTGAAGCTTTCTTT. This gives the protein CASSQQLGRANTEAFF.

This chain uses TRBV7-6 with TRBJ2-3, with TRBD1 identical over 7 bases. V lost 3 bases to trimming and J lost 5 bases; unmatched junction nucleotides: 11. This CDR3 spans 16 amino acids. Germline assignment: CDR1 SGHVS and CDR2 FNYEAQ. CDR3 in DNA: TGTGCCAGCAGCTTCATGCCGACAGGGAGTAGAGATACGCAGTATTTT. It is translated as CASSFMPTGSRDTQYF.

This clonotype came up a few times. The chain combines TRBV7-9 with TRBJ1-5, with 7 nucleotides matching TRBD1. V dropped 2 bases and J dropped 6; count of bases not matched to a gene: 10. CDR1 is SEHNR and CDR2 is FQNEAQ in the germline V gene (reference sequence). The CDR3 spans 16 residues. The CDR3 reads CASSLYATGKTQPQHF. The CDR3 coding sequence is TGTGCCAGCAGCTTATACGCGACAGGGAAGACTCAGCCCCAGCATTTT.

In DNA, the CDR3 is TGTGCCAGCACCTTCCAGGGAGGATCAGATACGCAGTATTTT. Its translation is CASTFQGGSDTQYF. This sequence joins TRBV9 and TRBJ2-3, with TRBD2 as a possible D gene (6 bases). The germline V gene has CDR1 SGDLS and CDR2 YYNGEE. The CDR3 loop spans 14 amino acids. V lost 6 bases and J 4 bases, leaving 15 bases between the germline ends. Drawing the rest from reference TRBV9 and TRBJ2-3, the complete variable domain is DSGVTQTPKHLITATGQRVTLRCSPRSGDLSVYWYQQSLDQGLQFLIQYYNGEERAKGNILERFSAQQFPDLHSELNLSSLELGDSALYFCASTFQGGSDTQYFGPGTRLTVL.

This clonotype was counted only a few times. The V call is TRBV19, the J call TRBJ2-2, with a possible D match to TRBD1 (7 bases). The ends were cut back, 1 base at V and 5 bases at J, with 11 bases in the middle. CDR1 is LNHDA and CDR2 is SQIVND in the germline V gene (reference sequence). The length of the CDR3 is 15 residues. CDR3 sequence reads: CASSIVRGVTGELFF. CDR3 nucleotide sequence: TGTGCCAGTAGTATAGTCAGGGGGGTTACCGGGGAGCTGTTTTTT.

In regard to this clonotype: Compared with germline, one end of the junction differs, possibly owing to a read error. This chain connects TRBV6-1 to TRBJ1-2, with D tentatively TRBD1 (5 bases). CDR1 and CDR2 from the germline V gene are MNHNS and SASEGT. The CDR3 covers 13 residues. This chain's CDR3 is CASSEVSTGGYAF. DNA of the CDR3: TGTGCCAGCAGTGAAGTGTCAACAGGTGGCTACGCCTTC.

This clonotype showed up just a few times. The CDR3 region is CASNLRQGGEQYF. In DNA form, the CDR3 reads TGTGCCAGCAACCTAAGACAGGGCGGCGAGCAGTACTTC. The chain employs TRBV2 and TRBJ2-7; 7 positions agree with TRBD1. The V and J ends lost 7 bases and 6 bases, in that order; junction bases with no gene match: 9. Germline lookup yields CDR1 SNHLY and CDR2 FYNNEI. The CDR3 spans 13 residues.

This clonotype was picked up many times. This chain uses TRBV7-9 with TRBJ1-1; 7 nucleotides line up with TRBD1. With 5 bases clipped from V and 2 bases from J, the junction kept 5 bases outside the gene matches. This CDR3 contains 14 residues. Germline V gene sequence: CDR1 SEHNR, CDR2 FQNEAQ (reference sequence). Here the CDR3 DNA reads TGTGCCAGCAGCGACACAGGGGAAAACACTGAAGCTTTCTTT. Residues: CASSDTGENTEAFF.

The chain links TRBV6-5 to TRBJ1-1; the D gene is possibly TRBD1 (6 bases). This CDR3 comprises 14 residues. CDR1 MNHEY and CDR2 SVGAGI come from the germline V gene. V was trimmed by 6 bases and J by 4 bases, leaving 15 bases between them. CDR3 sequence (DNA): TGTGCCAGCAGGATGGGACACCCAAGCACTGAAGCTTTCTTT. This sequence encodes CASRMGHPSTEAFF.

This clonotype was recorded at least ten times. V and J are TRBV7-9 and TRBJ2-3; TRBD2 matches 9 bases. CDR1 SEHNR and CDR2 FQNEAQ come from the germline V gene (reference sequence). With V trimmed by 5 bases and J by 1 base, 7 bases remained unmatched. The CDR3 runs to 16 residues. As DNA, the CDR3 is TGTGCCAGCAGCCTTCAAGCGGGGGGAGGCACAGATACGCAGTATTTT. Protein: CASSLQAGGGTDTQYF.

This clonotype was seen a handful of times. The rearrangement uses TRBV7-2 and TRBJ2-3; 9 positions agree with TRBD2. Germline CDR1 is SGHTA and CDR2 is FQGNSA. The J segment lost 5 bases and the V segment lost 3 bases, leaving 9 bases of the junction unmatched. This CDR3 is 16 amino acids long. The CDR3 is CASSFSFAGGRDTQYF. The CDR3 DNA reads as TGTGCCAGCAGCTTTTCATTTGCGGGGGGGCGAGATACGCAGTATTTT.

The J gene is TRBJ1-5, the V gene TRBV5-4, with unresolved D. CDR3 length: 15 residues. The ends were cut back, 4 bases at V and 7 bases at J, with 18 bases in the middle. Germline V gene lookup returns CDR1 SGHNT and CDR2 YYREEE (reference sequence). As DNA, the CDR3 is TGTGCCAGCAGCGTGAACCCGGGAACAAGCCAGCCCCAGCATTTT. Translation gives CASSVNPGTSQPQHF.

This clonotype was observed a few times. The CDR3 sequence: CASSAGGGGPRTGELFF. The CDR3 nucleotides read TGCGCCAGCTCAGCGGGTGGGGGGGGCCCTAGGACCGGGGAGCTGTTTTTT. The rearrangement uses TRBV4-1 and TRBJ2-2; perhaps TRBD2 as D (7 bases). Germline V gene data show CDR1 as MGHRA and CDR2 as YSYEKL. The germline V and J ends were trimmed by 8 bases and 5 bases, with 24 bases remaining between them. This CDR3 is 17 amino acids long.

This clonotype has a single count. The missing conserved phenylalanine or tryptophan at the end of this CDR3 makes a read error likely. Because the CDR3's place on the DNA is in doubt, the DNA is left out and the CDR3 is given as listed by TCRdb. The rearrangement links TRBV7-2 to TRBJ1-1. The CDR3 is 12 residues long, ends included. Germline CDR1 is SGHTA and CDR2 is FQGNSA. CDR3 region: CASSPSLLGASC.